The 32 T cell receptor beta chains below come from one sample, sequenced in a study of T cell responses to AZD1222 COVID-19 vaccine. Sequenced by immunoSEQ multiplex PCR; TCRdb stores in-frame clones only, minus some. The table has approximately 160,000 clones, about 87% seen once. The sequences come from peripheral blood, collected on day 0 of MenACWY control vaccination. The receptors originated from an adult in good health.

CDR3 in amino acids: CASRLIMNTEAFF. In nucleotides, the CDR3 is TGTGCCAGCAGACTTATTATGAACACTGAAGCTTTCTTT. This chain joins TRBV3-1 (or the pseudogene TRBV3-2) and TRBJ1-1, with D uncertain. Germline CDR1 reads LGHDT; CDR2 reads YNNKEL (reference sequence). The CDR3 totals 13 residues. Trimming took 6 bases from V and 0 from J, leaving 8 bases between them.

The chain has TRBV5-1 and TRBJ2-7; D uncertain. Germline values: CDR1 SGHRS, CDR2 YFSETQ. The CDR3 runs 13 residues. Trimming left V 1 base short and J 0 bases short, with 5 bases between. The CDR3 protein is CASSLTLSYEQYF. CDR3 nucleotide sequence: TGCGCCAGCAGCTTGACGCTCTCCTACGAGCAGTACTTC.

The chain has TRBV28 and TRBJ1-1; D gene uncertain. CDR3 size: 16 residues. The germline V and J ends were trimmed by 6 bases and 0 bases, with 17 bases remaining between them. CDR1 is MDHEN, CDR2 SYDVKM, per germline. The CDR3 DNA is TGTGCCAGCAGCCCCCCCCGGGCGAGGCTGAACACTGAAGCTTTCTTT. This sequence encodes CASSPPRARLNTEAFF.

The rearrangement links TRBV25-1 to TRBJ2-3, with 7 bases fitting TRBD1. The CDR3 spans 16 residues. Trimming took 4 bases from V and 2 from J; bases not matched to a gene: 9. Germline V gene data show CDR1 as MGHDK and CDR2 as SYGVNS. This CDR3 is CASSARTGLDTDTQYF. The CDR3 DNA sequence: TGTGCCAGCAGTGCACGGACAGGATTGGACACAGATACGCAGTATTTT.

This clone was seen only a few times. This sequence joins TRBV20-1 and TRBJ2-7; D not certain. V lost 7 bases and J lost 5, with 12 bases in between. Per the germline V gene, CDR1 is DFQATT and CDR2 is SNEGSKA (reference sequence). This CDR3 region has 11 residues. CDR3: CSEGSVHEQYF. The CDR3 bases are TGCAGTGAGGGCAGTGTGCACGAGCAGTACTTC.

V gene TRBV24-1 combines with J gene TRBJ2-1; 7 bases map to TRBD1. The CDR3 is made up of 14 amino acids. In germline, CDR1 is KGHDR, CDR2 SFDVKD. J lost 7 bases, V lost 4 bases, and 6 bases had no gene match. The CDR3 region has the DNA TGTGCCACCAGTGAGCGGACAGGCAGGAATGAGCAGTTCTTC. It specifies CATSERTGRNEQFF.

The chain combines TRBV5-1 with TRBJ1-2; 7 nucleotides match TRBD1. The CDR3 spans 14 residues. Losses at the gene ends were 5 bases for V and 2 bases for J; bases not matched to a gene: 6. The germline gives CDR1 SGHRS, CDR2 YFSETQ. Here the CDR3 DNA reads TGCGCCAGCAGGGAAGGGACAGCAAACTATGGCTACACCTTC. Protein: CASREGTANYGYTF.

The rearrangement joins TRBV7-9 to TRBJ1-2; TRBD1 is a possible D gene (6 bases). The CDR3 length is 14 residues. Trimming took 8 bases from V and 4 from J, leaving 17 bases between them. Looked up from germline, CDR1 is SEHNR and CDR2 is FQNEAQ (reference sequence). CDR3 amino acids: CASEALRGTYGYTF. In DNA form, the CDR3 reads TGTGCCAGCGAGGCCCTGAGGGGGACCTATGGCTACACCTTC.

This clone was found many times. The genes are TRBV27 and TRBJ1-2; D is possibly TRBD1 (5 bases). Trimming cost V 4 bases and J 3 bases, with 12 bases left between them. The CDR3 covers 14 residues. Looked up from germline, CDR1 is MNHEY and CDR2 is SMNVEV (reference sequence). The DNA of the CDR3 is TGTGCCAGCAGTTCGTCCAGGGAGCACTATGGCTACACCTTC. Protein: CASSSSREHYGYTF.

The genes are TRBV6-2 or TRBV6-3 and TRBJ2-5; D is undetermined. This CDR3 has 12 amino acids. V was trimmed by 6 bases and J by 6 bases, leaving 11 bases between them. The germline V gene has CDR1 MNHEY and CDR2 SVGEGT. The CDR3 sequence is CASSGPSQTQYF. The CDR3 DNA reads TGTGCCAGCAGCGGCCCGTCTCAGACCCAGTACTTC.

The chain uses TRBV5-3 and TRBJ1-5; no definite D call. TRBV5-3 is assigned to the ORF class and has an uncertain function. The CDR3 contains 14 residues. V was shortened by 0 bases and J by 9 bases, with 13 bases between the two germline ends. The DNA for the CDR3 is TGTGCCAGAAGCTTGGACGAGGGTTCGCCGCCCCAGCATTTT. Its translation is CARSLDEGSPPQHF.

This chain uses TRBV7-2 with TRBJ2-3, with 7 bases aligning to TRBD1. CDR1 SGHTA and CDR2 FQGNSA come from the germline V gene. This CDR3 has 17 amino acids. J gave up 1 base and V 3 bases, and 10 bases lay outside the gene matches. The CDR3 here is CASSLWTGLRGTDTQYF. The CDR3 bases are TGTGCCAGCAGCTTGTGGACAGGCCTCCGCGGCACAGATACGCAGTATTTT.

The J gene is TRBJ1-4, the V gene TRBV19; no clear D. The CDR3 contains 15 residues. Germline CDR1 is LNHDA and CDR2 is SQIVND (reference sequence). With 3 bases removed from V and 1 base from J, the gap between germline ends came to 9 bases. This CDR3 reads CASSISILTNEKLFF. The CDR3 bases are TGTGCCAGTAGTATTTCAATATTAACTAATGAAAAACTGTTTTTT. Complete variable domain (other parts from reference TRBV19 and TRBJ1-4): DGGITQSPKYLFRKEGQNVTLSCEQNLNHDAMYWYRQDPGQGLRLIYYSQIVNDFQKGDIAEGYSVSREKKESFPLTVTSAQKNPTAFYLCASSISILTNEKLFFGSGTQLSVL.

In DNA form, the CDR3 reads TGTGCCAGCAGTGCGGACAGGGTTGGGAATCAGCCCCAGCATTTT. Amino acids: CASSADRVGNQPQHF. The chain has TRBV6-2 or TRBV6-3 and TRBJ1-5; 8 bases match TRBD1. CDR1 is MNHEY, CDR2 SVGEGT, per germline. The CDR3 contains 15 residues. The junction had 7 bases not matched to a gene; V was cut back by 5 bases and J by 4 bases.

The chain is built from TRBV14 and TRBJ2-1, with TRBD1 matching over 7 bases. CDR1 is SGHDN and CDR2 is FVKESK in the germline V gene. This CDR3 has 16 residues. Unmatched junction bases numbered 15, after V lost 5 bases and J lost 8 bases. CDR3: CASSGFEGGMIDEQFF. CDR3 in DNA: TGTGCCAGCAGCGGGTTTGAAGGGGGCATGATCGATGAGCAGTTCTTC. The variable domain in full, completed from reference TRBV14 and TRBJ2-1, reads EAGVTQFPSHSVIEKGQTVTLRCDPISGHDNLYWYRRVMGKEIKFLLHFVKESKQDESGMPNNRFLAERTGGTYSTLKVQPAELEDSGVYFCASSGFEGGMIDEQFFGPGTRLTVL.

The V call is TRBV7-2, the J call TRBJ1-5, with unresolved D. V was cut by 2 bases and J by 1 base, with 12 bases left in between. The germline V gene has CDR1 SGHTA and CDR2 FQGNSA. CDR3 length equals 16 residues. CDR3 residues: CASSLYGLPSNQPQHF. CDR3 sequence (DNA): TGTGCCAGCAGCTTATATGGGTTACCGAGCAATCAGCCCCAGCATTTT. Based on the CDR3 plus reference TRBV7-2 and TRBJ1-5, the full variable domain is GAGVSQSPSNKVTEKGKDVELRCDPISGHTALYWYRQSLGQGLEFLIYFQGNSAPDKSGLPSDRFSAERTGGSVSTLTIQRTQQEDSAVYLCASSLYGLPSNQPQHFGDGTRLSIL.

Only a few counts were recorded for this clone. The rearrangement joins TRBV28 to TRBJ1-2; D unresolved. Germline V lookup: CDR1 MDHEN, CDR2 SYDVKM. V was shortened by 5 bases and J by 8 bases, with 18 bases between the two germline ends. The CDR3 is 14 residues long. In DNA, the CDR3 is TGTGCCAGCAGTACACTCCCCTTACAGAGAGGCTACACCTTC. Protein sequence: CASSTLPLQRGYTF.

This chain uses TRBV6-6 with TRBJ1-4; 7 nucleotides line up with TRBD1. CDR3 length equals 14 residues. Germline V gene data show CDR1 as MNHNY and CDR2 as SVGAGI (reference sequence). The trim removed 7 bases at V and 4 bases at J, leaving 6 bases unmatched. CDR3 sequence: CASIGTAFNEKLFF. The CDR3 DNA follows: TGTGCCAGCATAGGGACAGCTTTTAATGAAAAACTGTTTTTT.

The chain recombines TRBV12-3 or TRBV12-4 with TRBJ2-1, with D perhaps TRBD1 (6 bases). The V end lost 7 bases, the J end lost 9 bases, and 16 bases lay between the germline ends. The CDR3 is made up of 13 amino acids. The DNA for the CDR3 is TGTGCCAGCAACGCAAGGGGGTCGGGTGAGCAGTTCTTC. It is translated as CASNARGSGEQFF.

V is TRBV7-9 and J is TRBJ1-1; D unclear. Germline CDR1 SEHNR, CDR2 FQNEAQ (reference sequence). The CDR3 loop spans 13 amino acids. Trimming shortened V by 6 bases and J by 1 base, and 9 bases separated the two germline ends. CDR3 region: CASSPAGNTEAFF. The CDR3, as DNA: TGTGCCAGCAGTCCGGCAGGGAACACTGAAGCTTTCTTT.

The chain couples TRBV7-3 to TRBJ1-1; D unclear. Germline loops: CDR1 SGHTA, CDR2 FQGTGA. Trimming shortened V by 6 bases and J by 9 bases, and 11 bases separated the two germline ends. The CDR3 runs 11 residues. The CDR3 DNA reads TGTGCCAGCAGTTTCAGAGAAAAAGCTTTCTTT. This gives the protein CASSFREKAFF. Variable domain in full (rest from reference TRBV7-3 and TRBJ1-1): GAGVSQTPSNKVTEKGKYVELRCDPISGHTALYWYRQSLGQGPEFLIYFQGTGAADDSGLPNDRFFAVRPEGSVSTLKIQRTERGDSAVYLCASSFREKAFFGQGTRLTVV.

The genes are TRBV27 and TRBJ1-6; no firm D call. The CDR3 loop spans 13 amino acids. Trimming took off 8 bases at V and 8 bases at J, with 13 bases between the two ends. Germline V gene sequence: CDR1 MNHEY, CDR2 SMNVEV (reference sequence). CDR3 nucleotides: TGTGCCAGCGGTGAATCGAGGTATTCACCCCTCCACTTT. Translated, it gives CASGESRYSPLHF.

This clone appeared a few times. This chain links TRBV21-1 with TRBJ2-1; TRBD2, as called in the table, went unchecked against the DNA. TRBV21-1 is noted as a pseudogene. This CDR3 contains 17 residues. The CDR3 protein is CASSAPGLAGGNNEQFF. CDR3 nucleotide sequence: TGTGCCAGCAGCGCACCGGGACTAGCGGGGGGGAACAATGAGCAGTTCTTC.

CDR3 coding DNA: TGTGCCAGCAGCCAAAACGTGGGACTAGCTGACTACAATGAGCAGTTCTTC. Its translation: CASSQNVGLADYNEQFF. The V and J genes are TRBV4-2 and TRBJ2-1; 9 bases match TRBD2. After removal of 2 bases from V and 3 bases from J, the junction contained 8 bases not matched to a gene. Germline V gives CDR1 LGHNA, CDR2 YNFKEQ. The CDR3 is made up of 17 amino acids.

As DNA, the CDR3 is TGTGCCACCAGTGGTAACACCGGGACAGGGTATGAAAAACTGTTTTTT. It codes for CATSGNTGTGYEKLFF. The chain carries TRBV24-1 and TRBJ1-4, with TRBD1 matching 9 bases. J was trimmed by 6 bases and V by 5 bases; bases with no gene match: 9. The CDR3 extends over 16 amino acids. CDR1 is KGHDR, CDR2 SFDVKD, per germline.

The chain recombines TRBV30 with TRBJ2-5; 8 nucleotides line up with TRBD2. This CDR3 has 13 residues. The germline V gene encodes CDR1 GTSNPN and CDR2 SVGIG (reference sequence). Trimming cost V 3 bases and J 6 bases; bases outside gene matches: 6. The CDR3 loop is CAWRTGGPQTQYF. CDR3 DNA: TGTGCCTGGAGAACGGGGGGGCCACAGACCCAGTACTTC.

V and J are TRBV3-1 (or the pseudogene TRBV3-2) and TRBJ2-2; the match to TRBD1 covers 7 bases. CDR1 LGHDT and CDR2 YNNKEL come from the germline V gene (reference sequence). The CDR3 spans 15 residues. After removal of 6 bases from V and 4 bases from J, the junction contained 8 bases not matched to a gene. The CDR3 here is CASSRTGPSTGELFF. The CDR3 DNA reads TGTGCCAGCAGTCGGACAGGACCGAGCACCGGGGAGCTGTTTTTT.

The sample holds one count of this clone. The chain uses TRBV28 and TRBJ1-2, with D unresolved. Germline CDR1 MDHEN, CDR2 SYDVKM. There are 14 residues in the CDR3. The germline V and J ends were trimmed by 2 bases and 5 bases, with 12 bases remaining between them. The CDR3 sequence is CASSLPRASYGYTF. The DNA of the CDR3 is TGTGCCAGCAGTTTACCCCGGGCCAGTTATGGCTACACCTTC.

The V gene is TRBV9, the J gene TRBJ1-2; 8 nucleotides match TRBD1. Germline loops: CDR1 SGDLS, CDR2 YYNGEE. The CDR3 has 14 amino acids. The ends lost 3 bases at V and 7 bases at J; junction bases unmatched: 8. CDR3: CASSAGQAGIGYTF. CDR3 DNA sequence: TGTGCCAGCAGCGCGGGACAGGCGGGCATTGGCTACACCTTC.

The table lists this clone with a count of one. The chain's CDR3 is CASSLGPPGNYNEQFF. The DNA for the CDR3 is TGTGCCAGCAGCTTAGGACCCCCGGGGAACTACAATGAGCAGTTCTTC. The chain uses TRBV7-9 and TRBJ2-1; tentative D call: TRBD2 (5 bases). V lost 1 base, J lost 3 bases, and 13 bases lay in between. The germline gives CDR1 SEHNR, CDR2 FQNEAQ (reference sequence). This CDR3 has 16 amino acids.

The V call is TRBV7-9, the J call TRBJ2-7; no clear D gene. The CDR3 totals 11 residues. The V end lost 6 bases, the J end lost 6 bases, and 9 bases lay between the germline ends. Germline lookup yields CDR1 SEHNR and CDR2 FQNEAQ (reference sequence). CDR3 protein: CASSWSGEQYF. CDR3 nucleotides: TGTGCCAGCAGTTGGAGTGGCGAGCAGTACTTC.

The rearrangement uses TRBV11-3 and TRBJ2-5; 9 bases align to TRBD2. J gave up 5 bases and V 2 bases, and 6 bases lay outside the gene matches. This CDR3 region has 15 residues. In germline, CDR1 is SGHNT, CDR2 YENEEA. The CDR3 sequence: CASSLFFSGGETQYF. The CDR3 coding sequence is TGTGCCAGCAGCTTATTTTTTAGCGGGGGCGAGACCCAGTACTTC.